The rows below give T cell receptor beta chains drawn from one sample of a study of cytomegalovirus exposure and HLA in healthy donors. This table comes from immunoSEQ multiplex PCR, and its TCRdb copy is limited to in-frame clones, with some not included. This repertoire shows more than 150,000 clones, about 90% found once; its top ten account for roughly 0.2%. Sequencing was carried out using PBMCs. All receptors derive from a girl under two years old in good health and CMV-seronegative. Each CDR3 is given with its conserved first and last residue. The D gene is left open where the match is weak. Not all rows give a size; the values are once, few, many and, for expanded clones, a class.

TRBD2,TRBV6-4,TRBJ2-1,.,TGTGCCAGCAGTGCCGGGACTAGTCCTAGGAATGAGCAGTTCTTC,CASSAGTSPRNEQFF
.,TRBV10-3,TRBJ1-5,.,TGTGCCATCAGTGTAGGACAGAGCAATCAGCCCCAGCATTTT,CAISVGQSNQPQHF
.,TRBV12-5,TRBJ2-4,.,TGTGCTAGTGGTTTGGTTCTCCCAGCGGGTTCCAAAAACATTCAGTACTTC,CASGLVLPAGSKNIQYF
.,TRBV27,TRBJ1-5,.,TGTGCCAGCAGAGGTTCCGGGGGTTATAATCAGCCCCAGCATTTT,CASRGSGGYNQPQHF
TRBD1,TRBV27,TRBJ2-7,few,TGTGCCAGCAGTTTACAGGGACAGGGTACCCCGAGCTACGAGCAGTACTTC,CASSLQGQGTPSYEQYF
.,TRBV5-5,TRBJ1-4,.,TGTGCCAGCAGCTTGACCGGGGGTAGGGTTGGCGAAAAACTGTTTTTT,CASSLTGGRVGEKLFF
.,TRBV10-3,TRBJ1-3,.,TGTGCCATCCAGTCGTCCGGGGGTCCAGGAAACACCATATATTTT,CAIQSSGGPGNTIYF
.,TRBV23-1,TRBJ1-1,.,TGCGCCAGCAGTCAATCTAGGGGCCCGGGAGCTTTCTTT,CASSQSRGPGAFF
TRBD1,TRBV6-4,TRBJ2-3,.,TGTGCCAGCAGCCACACCGGGACAGGGACCACAGATACGCAGTATTTT,CASSHTGTGTTDTQYF
TRBD1,TRBV6-1,TRBJ1-2,.,TGTGCCAGCAGCTACAGGGGCCCTTATGGCTACACCTTC,CASSYRGPYGYTF
.,TRBV25-1,TRBJ2-1,.,TGTGCCAGCAGTGTAGGTGGGGGGGCGTTCAATGAGCAGTTCTTC,CASSVGGGAFNEQFF
TRBD1,TRBV30,TRBJ2-1,.,TGTGCCGGGCTGACAGGGGGACCCTACAATGAGCAGTTCTTC,CAGLTGGPYNEQFF
TRBD1,TRBV18,TRBJ1-1,.,TGTGCCAGCTCACCCGGACAGGACACTGAAGCTTTCTTT,CASSPGQDTEAFF
.,TRBV6-6,TRBJ2-7,.,TGTGCCAGCAGGTGGGGGCTGAAGTACGAGCAGTACTTC,CASRWGLKYEQYF
TRBD1,TRBV5-1,TRBJ1-2,few,TGCGCCAGCAGCTTGAGGGACAGGGGGCGGAGAGGCTATGGCTACACCTTC,CASSLRDRGRRGYGYTF
TRBD2,TRBV18,TRBJ2-7,.,TGTGCCAGCTCACCCCTAGCGGGGAGTAGCAACGAGCAGTACTTC,CASSPLAGSSNEQYF
TRBD2,TRBV9,TRBJ2-6,.,TGTGCCAGCATCAAAGGAGCGGGGGTTTCTGGGGCCAACGTCCTGACTTTC,CASIKGAGVSGANVLTF
TRBD2,TRBV4-2,TRBJ2-2,.,TGTGCCAGCAGCCCCGGACTAGCGGGGACCAACACCGGGGAGCTGTTTTTT,CASSPGLAGTNTGELFF
.,TRBV4-3,TRBJ2-2,.,TGCGCCAGCAGTGAGGGAACTTCCACCGGGGAGCTGTTTTTT,CASSEGTSTGELFF
TRBD2,TRBV7-2,TRBJ2-7,.,TGTGCCAGCAGCTTATTTCTTGTAGGCGGGGGATATGAGCAGTACTTC,CASSLFLVGGGYEQYF
TRBD1,TRBV7-9,TRBJ1-6,.,TGTGCCAGCAGCTCAAGGACAGGGGATTCACCCCTCCACTTT,CASSSRTGDSPLHF
.,TRBV7-8,TRBJ2-2,.,TGTGCCAGCAGCTTAGTCGCGCGGAGGAACACCGGGGAGCTGTTTTTT,CASSLVARRNTGELFF
TRBD1,TRBV4-3,TRBJ2-1,.,TGCGCCAGCAGCCAAGTTTTCGGGACAGGGAACAATGAGCAGTTCTTC,CASSQVFGTGNNEQFF
.,TRBV23-1,TRBJ1-5,.,TGCGCCAGCAGTCATATCAATCAGCCCCAGCATTTT,CASSHINQPQHF
TRBD1,TRBV27,TRBJ1-2,.,TGTGCCAGCAGTTCATCGATCATTGGACAGGGGGCATATGGCTACACCTTC,CASSSSIIGQGAYGYTF
.,TRBV2,TRBJ1-3,.,TGTGCCAGCAGTATATCTGGAAACACCATATATTTT,CASSISGNTIYF
.,TRBV27,TRBJ2-1,once,TGTGCCAGCAACCCAGTCTTTTTAGAGGGCCCCTCGGTTAAGCAGTTCTTC,CASNPVFLEGPSVKQFF
.,TRBV19,TRBJ2-7,.,TGTGCCAGTAGTATAGTCGTTAGGAGCTACGAGCAGTACTTC,CASSIVVRSYEQYF
.,TRBV6-5,TRBJ1-3,.,TGTGCCAGCAGTTACATCGGACAGGGAAACACCATATATTTT,CASSYIGQGNTIYF
TRBD1,TRBV4-1,TRBJ2-7,.,TGCGCCAGCAGCCATGGAGCCGGGACAGCCGGTCTCTACGAGCAGTACTTC,CASSHGAGTAGLYEQYF
TRBD1,TRBV19,TRBJ2-5,.,TGTGCCAGTAGTCCCTACAGGGGACCAGAAGAGACCCAGTACTTC,CASSPYRGPEETQYF
TRBD2,TRBV18,TRBJ2-5,.,TGTGCCAGCTCAGGTTTTAGCGGGTCCGGGGAGACCCAGTACTTC,CASSGFSGSGETQYF
TRBD1,TRBV6-5,TRBJ2-7,.,TGTGCCAGCAGTTCAAAGGGACAGGGTACCGAGCAGTACTTC,CASSSKGQGTEQYF
TRBD2,TRBV27,TRBJ2-5,.,TGTGCCAGCAGTTTGTTCAGAATTAATTCCGGGACTAGCGGGAGGGCCGTCCAAGAGACCCAGTACTTC,CASSLFRINSGTSGRAVQETQYF
.,TRBV7-9,TRBJ2-1,once,TGTGCCAGCAGCTTCTCAGGGCGGGGAGACTACAATGAGCAGTTCTTC,CASSFSGRGDYNEQFF
TRBD2,TRBV6-5,TRBJ2-5,.,TGTGCCAGCAGTCTTAGCGGGAGGGAAGAGACCCAGTACTTC,CASSLSGREETQYF
TRBD1,TRBV30,TRBJ1-5,.,TGTGCCTGGAACGGACAGGGGGTCAGCAATCAGCCCCAGCATTTT,CAWNGQGVSNQPQHF
TRBD1,TRBV19,TRBJ1-4,once,TGTGCCAGTACGGGACAGGGAGGAAAACTGTTTTTT,CASTGQGGKLFF
.,TRBV7-2,TRBJ2-7,.,TGTGCCAGCAGAACATCCGGACAGTCCTCCTACGAGCAGTACTTC,CASRTSGQSSYEQYF
.,TRBV9,TRBJ1-1,.,TGTGCCAGCAACCCGACTATGAACACTGAAGCTTTCTTT,CASNPTMNTEAFF
TRBD2,TRBV4-1,TRBJ2-2,.,TGCGCCAGCAGCCAAGATGCTAGCGGCACCGGGGAGCTGTTTTTT,CASSQDASGTGELFF
.,TRBV28,TRBJ1-1,.,TGTGCCAGCAGTTGGTTCAGGAAAGCTTTCTTT,CASSWFRKAFF